This T cell receptor (beta chain) was sequenced during a study of Ad26.COV2.S vaccination and SARS-CoV-2 variants. Study-level background: Doses of Ad26.COV2.S were injected into muscle once or twice, 56 days apart.

The V gene's germline CDR1 is MNHEY and CDR2 SMNVEV (reference sequence). CDR3 length equals 16 residues. V was cut by 4 bases and J by 1 base, with 15 bases left in between. Sample treatment: around 19 received Ad26.COV2.S at low or high dose, single or two shots; several received placebo; per-sample allocation not given. The investigators took samples on day 63 after the first vaccine or placebo injection. Donation was by an adult aged 18-55 years who was in Boston. To note about this clone: The antigen remains undetermined.

Study-wide findings and caveats: The study found higher spike-specific TCR breadth in vaccine than placebo recipients.

Only in-frame clones appear in the TCRdb table, and some are missing; sequencing was by immunoSEQ multiplex PCR. The table lists hundreds of thousands of clones, roughly 90% of them singletons. The sequence came from a person aged 18 to 59 who received the Ad26.COV2.S COVID-19 vaccine or a placebo. The genes are TRBV27 and TRBJ2-3; tentatively, D is TRBD1 (5 bases). The sequenced sample was peripheral blood, obtained in a trial of Ad26.COV2.S vaccine versus placebo. This CDR3 reads CASSYYSTDGTDTQYF. CDR3 nucleotide sequence: TGTGCCAGCAGTTACTACTCGACAGACGGCACAGATACGCAGTATTTT.